This is a list of T cell receptor beta chains from one sample in a study of T cell responses to AZD1222 COVID-19 vaccine. Assay used: immunoSEQ multiplex PCR; TCRdb lists only in-frame clones, some missing. This sample yields fewer than 130,000 clones, of which roughly 90% are seen a single time; roughly 15% belongs to the top ten. Sequenced here: peripheral blood, sampled 28 days after the second AZD1222 dose. Receptors originate from an adult who received the AZD1222 COVID-19 vaccine. CDR3s include the opening cysteine and the closing phenylalanine or tryptophan. Fields, in order: J gene, V gene, clone size, D gene, CDR3 DNA, CDR3 protein. The D gene is left open where the match is weak. A clone size is listed for some rows: how often the clone was seen (once, few, many), or a class if it is expanded.

j_gene: TRBJ2-1
v_gene: TRBV19
abundance: -
d_gene: -
CDR3nt: TGTGCCAGTAGTATAGGAAATGAGCAGTTCTTC
CDR3aa: CASSIGNEQFF

j_gene: TRBJ1-6
v_gene: TRBV9
abundance: few
d_gene: -
CDR3nt: TGTGCCAGCAGCGTACTCCCCACAGGGTCACCCCTCCACTTT
CDR3aa: CASSVLPTGSPLHF

j_gene: TRBJ1-5
v_gene: TRBV14
abundance: -
d_gene: -
CDR3nt: TGTGCCAGCAGCCAAACGGCCTTTGCTCCCCAGCATTTT
CDR3aa: CASSQTAFAPQHF

j_gene: TRBJ2-7
v_gene: TRBV28
abundance: -
d_gene: -
CDR3nt: TGTGCCAGCAGTCTCGGGCCACCCTACGAGCAGTACTTC
CDR3aa: CASSLGPPYEQYF

j_gene: TRBJ2-1
v_gene: TRBV27
abundance: -
d_gene: -
CDR3nt: TGTGCCAGCGCCAATTCGAAGGTGTGGTTCTTC
CDR3aa: CASANSKVWFF

j_gene: TRBJ2-5
v_gene: TRBV3-1/TRBV3-2
abundance: few
d_gene: -
CDR3nt: TGTGCCAGCAGCCAAGCACTCAGGTTAGCCCAAGAGACCCAGTACTTC
CDR3aa: CASSQALRLAQETQYF

j_gene: TRBJ1-6
v_gene: TRBV5-6
abundance: -
d_gene: -
CDR3nt: TGTGCCAGCAGCTTGACAGGATTTGTCCCCTATAATTCACCCCTCCACTTT
CDR3aa: CASSLTGFVPYNSPLHF

j_gene: TRBJ2-5
v_gene: TRBV2
abundance: -
d_gene: -
CDR3nt: TGTGCCAGCAGTTCCCGGGCCGGGGGTCCCATGACCCAGTACTTC
CDR3aa: CASSSRAGGPMTQYF

j_gene: TRBJ2-5
v_gene: TRBV10-3
abundance: -
d_gene: TRBD2
CDR3nt: TGTGCCATCAGTGCAGGCGGACTAGCGGGAGTTGGTGAGACCCAGTACTTC
CDR3aa: CAISAGGLAGVGETQYF

j_gene: TRBJ2-7
v_gene: TRBV5-1
abundance: -
d_gene: -
CDR3nt: TGCGCCAGCAGCTTTAGTAAGAACACTGCCTACGAGCAGTACTTC
CDR3aa: CASSFSKNTAYEQYF

j_gene: TRBJ1-1
v_gene: TRBV7-2
abundance: -
d_gene: -
CDR3nt: TGTGCCAGCAGCCCGGGGACGGCGAACACTGAAGCTTTCTTT
CDR3aa: CASSPGTANTEAFF

j_gene: TRBJ1-2
v_gene: TRBV19
abundance: -
d_gene: -
CDR3nt: TGTGCCAGTAGTGACCGGATGGACTATGGCTACACCTTC
CDR3aa: CASSDRMDYGYTF

j_gene: TRBJ2-7
v_gene: TRBV10-3
abundance: -
d_gene: -
CDR3nt: TGTGCCTCGACGAGGGGCTCGCGGGGGCGTTACAACGAGCAGTACTTC
CDR3aa: CASTRGSRGRYNEQYF

j_gene: TRBJ1-5
v_gene: TRBV18
abundance: -
d_gene: -
CDR3nt: TGTGCCAGCTCACCGCGACGGCTGAATCAGCCCCAGCATTTT
CDR3aa: CASSPRRLNQPQHF

j_gene: TRBJ1-2
v_gene: TRBV5-1
abundance: -
d_gene: TRBD1
CDR3nt: TGCGCCAGCAGCTTGGGGCAGGGGGTATATGGCTACACCTTC
CDR3aa: CASSLGQGVYGYTF

j_gene: TRBJ2-7
v_gene: TRBV27
abundance: -
d_gene: TRBD2
CDR3nt: TGTGCCAGCAGTTTATCGGTGGGAGGGCCCTACGAGCAGTACTTC
CDR3aa: CASSLSVGGPYEQYF

j_gene: TRBJ1-1
v_gene: TRBV6-5
abundance: -
d_gene: -
CDR3nt: TGTGCCAGCAGGACAGTTTGGATCACTGAAGCTTTCTTT
CDR3aa: CASRTVWITEAFF

j_gene: TRBJ1-1
v_gene: TRBV27
abundance: few
d_gene: -
CDR3nt: TGTGCCAGCAGTTTCAGGGAGAACACTGAAGCTTTCTTT
CDR3aa: CASSFRENTEAFF

j_gene: TRBJ1-3
v_gene: TRBV9
abundance: -
d_gene: -
CDR3nt: TGTGCCAGCAGCGTAAGGGGAGGGTCTGGAAACACCATATATTTT
CDR3aa: CASSVRGGSGNTIYF

j_gene: TRBJ2-7
v_gene: TRBV5-4
abundance: -
d_gene: -
CDR3nt: TGTGCCAGCAGCTGGGACCCCCTTGGTACCTACGAGCAGTACTTC
CDR3aa: CASSWDPLGTYEQYF

j_gene: TRBJ2-6
v_gene: TRBV18
abundance: -
d_gene: -
CDR3nt: TGTGCCAGCTCACCGCAATCGACAGGCTCTGGGGCCAACGTCCTGACTTTC
CDR3aa: CASSPQSTGSGANVLTF

j_gene: TRBJ2-7
v_gene: TRBV7-9
abundance: -
d_gene: TRBD1
CDR3nt: TGTGCCAGCAGCTCTGTTAGACAGGGTTCCTACGAGCAGTACTTC
CDR3aa: CASSSVRQGSYEQYF

j_gene: TRBJ2-3
v_gene: TRBV10-2
abundance: -
d_gene: TRBD2
CDR3nt: TGCGCCAGCAGCGGGACTAGTAATTCCCTAGGGGATACGCAGTATTTT
CDR3aa: CASSGTSNSLGDTQYF

j_gene: TRBJ2-1
v_gene: TRBV3-1/TRBV3-2
abundance: -
d_gene: -
CDR3nt: TGTGCCAGCAGCCCAGATGTAGGCGGAGGACTCAATGAGCAGTTCTTC
CDR3aa: CASSPDVGGGLNEQFF

j_gene: TRBJ1-5
v_gene: TRBV27
abundance: -
d_gene: -
CDR3nt: TGTGCCAGCAGTTTAAAACAGCCCCAGCATTTT
CDR3aa: CASSLKQPQHF

j_gene: TRBJ2-3
v_gene: TRBV5-6
abundance: -
d_gene: -
CDR3nt: TGTGCCAGCAGCCGGTATTATAGCACAGATACGCAGTATTTT
CDR3aa: CASSRYYSTDTQYF

j_gene: TRBJ2-7
v_gene: TRBV7-8
abundance: once
d_gene: -
CDR3nt: TGTGCCAGCAGCTTAGTACTAGTCGTCGACGAGCAGTACTTC
CDR3aa: CASSLVLVVDEQYF

j_gene: TRBJ2-3
v_gene: TRBV4-1
abundance: -
d_gene: -
CDR3nt: TGCGCCAGCAGCCAAGATGGTACAGGCCTTAGCGATACGCAGTATTTT
CDR3aa: CASSQDGTGLSDTQYF

j_gene: TRBJ2-7
v_gene: TRBV3-1/TRBV3-2
abundance: -
d_gene: TRBD2
CDR3nt: TGTGCCAGCAGCCCGCCGGGACTAGCCATTTACGAGCAGTACTTC
CDR3aa: CASSPPGLAIYEQYF

j_gene: TRBJ1-3
v_gene: TRBV29-1
abundance: -
d_gene: TRBD1
CDR3nt: TGCAGCGTCGACGGGACAGCCTCTGGAAACACCATATATTTT
CDR3aa: CSVDGTASGNTIYF

j_gene: TRBJ2-7
v_gene: TRBV5-5
abundance: -
d_gene: -
CDR3nt: TGTGCCAGCAGCTTGGTCCGCGTCAGGGGTTCCGAGCAGTACTTC
CDR3aa: CASSLVRVRGSEQYF

j_gene: TRBJ2-5
v_gene: TRBV27
abundance: -
d_gene: TRBD1
CDR3nt: TGTGCCAGCAGGCGACAGGGTGAAGAGACCCAGTACTTC
CDR3aa: CASRRQGEETQYF

j_gene: TRBJ2-3
v_gene: TRBV5-5
abundance: -
d_gene: TRBD2
CDR3nt: TGTGCCAGCAGCTTGCTGTTCCTAGCGGGGTTCACAGATACGCAGTATTTT
CDR3aa: CASSLLFLAGFTDTQYF

j_gene: TRBJ1-2
v_gene: TRBV7-9
abundance: -
d_gene: -
CDR3nt: TGTGCCATCTCTCTACGACAGGCAAGCTATGGCTACACCTTC
CDR3aa: CAISLRQASYGYTF

j_gene: TRBJ2-7
v_gene: TRBV27
abundance: -
d_gene: -
CDR3nt: TGTGCCACCCAGCCAGGGGCCTACGAGCAGTACTTC
CDR3aa: CATQPGAYEQYF

j_gene: TRBJ1-1
v_gene: TRBV9
abundance: -
d_gene: -
CDR3nt: TGTGCCAGCAGCCTCCGTTATGAAATGAACACTGAAGCTTTCTTT
CDR3aa: CASSLRYEMNTEAFF

j_gene: TRBJ1-1
v_gene: TRBV6-5
abundance: -
d_gene: -
CDR3nt: TGTGCCAGCAGTTACTCGAGGGACACTGAAGCTTTCTTT
CDR3aa: CASSYSRDTEAFF

j_gene: TRBJ2-1
v_gene: TRBV18
abundance: -
d_gene: TRBD2
CDR3nt: TGTGCCAGCTCACCGCCTAGCGGGGGGGACAATGAGCAGTTCTTC
CDR3aa: CASSPPSGGDNEQFF

j_gene: TRBJ2-3
v_gene: TRBV7-9
abundance: few
d_gene: TRBD2
CDR3nt: TGTGCCAGCAGCTACGTAGCGGGAGGGACAGATACGCAGTATTTT
CDR3aa: CASSYVAGGTDTQYF

j_gene: TRBJ2-2
v_gene: TRBV7-7
abundance: -
d_gene: TRBD1
CDR3nt: TGTGCTAGTGGACAGGGGGTGAACACCGGGGAGCTGTTTTTT
CDR3aa: CASGQGVNTGELFF